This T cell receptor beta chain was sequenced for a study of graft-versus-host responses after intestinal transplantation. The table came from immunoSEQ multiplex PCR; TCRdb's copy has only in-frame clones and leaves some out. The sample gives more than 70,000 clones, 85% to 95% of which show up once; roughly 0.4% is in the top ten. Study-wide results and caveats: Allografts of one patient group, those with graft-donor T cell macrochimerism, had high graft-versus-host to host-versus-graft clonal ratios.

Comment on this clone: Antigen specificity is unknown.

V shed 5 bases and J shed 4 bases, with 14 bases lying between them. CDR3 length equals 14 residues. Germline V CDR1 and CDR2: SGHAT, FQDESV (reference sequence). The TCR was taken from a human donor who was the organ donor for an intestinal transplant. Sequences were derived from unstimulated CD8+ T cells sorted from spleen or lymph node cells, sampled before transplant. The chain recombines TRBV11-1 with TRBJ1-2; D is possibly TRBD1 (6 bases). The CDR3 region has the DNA TGTGCCAGCAGCAACATCGACAGGATCTATGGCTACACCTTC. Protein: CASSNIDRIYGYTF.